This is a list of T cell receptor beta chains from one sample in a study of identical twins. TCRdb re-analysed the 5' RACE reads in MiXCR, keeping a single row per CDR3 protein. Among roughly 290,000 distinct CDR3 sequences listed, over 8.5% were seen once. Another study also made use of these data, one on yellow fever vaccine responses in identical twins.

The sample consisted of CD8+ T cells sorted from blood. These receptors were taken from a woman younger than 35 in good health. Each CDR3 is given with its conserved first and last residue. A D gene is named only where the DNA matches it firmly. A row's size may be missing; if present it is once, few, many or a size class.

abundance | d_gene | j_gene | v_gene | CDR3nt | CDR3aa
- | TRBD2 | TRBJ2-1 | TRBV4-1 | TGCGCCAGCAGCCTGCTTCCGGGACTAGCGTACAATGAGCAGTTCTTC | CASSLLPGLAYNEQFF
- | TRBD2 | TRBJ2-1 | TRBV27 | TGTGCCAGCACCCTCAACTTTGGGACTAGCGGATACAATGAGCAGTTCTTC | CASTLNFGTSGYNEQFF
many | - | TRBJ2-7 | TRBV7-8 | TGTGCCAGCAGCTTACTAGAGGGGGGGGCAAACTACGAGCAGTACTTC | CASSLLEGGANYEQYF
- | - | TRBJ1-1 | TRBV20-1 | TGCAGTGCTAGAGCTGGAGGGAACACTGAAGCTTTCTTT | CSARAGGNTEAFF
- | - | TRBJ2-7 | TRBV14 | TGTGCCAGCAGCCAAGTAGAATCCCTTATCCGGAGCGAGCAGTACTTC | CASSQVESLIRSEQYF
many | - | TRBJ2-3 | TRBV7-2 | TGTGCCAGCAGCCCCCTGGGGCCTGGCACAGATACGCAGTATTTT | CASSPLGPGTDTQYF
many | - | TRBJ2-7 | TRBV27 | TGTGCCAGCAGTTTCGGGCCAACCTACGAGCAGTACTTC | CASSFGPTYEQYF
few | - | TRBJ2-1 | TRBV20-1 | TGCAGTGCTCATAAATCGACCTACAATGAGCAGTTCTTC | CSAHKSTYNEQFF
many | TRBD2 | TRBJ2-3 | TRBV10-3 | TGTGCCACCAGCGGGGGGGCGGCAGATACGCAGTATTTT | CATSGGAADTQYF
- | - | TRBJ2-6 | TRBV30 | TGTGCCTGGAGTGAGTTGGGCTCTGGGGCCAACGTCCTGACTTTC | CAWSELGSGANVLTF
- | - | TRBJ1-1 | TRBV29-1 | TGCAGCATACTTCATGGCACTGAAGCTTTCTTT | CSILHGTEAFF
few | - | TRBJ1-4 | TRBV4-3 | TGCGCCAGCAGCCAAGATAGGTTCGGACTTCTAGAAAAACTGTTTTTT | CASSQDRFGLLEKLFF
many | - | TRBJ1-2 | TRBV2 | TGTGCCAGCAGTATCTCCCTATTCATAACAATGCTGGGTGGCTACACCTTC | CASSISLFITMLGGYTF
- | - | TRBJ1-4 | TRBV14 | TGTGCCAGCAGCCAATGGGACATTGCAACTAATGAAAAACTGTTTTTT | CASSQWDIATNEKLFF
few | TRBD2 | TRBJ2-3 | TRBV9 | TGTGCCAGCAGCGTAGACGCCGGGACTAACACAGATACGCAGTATTTT | CASSVDAGTNTDTQYF
- | - | TRBJ2-7 | TRBV7-9 | TGTGCCAGCAGCTCGAACAGGGACTCCCCTACCTACGAGCAGTACTTC | CASSSNRDSPTYEQYF
many | - | TRBJ2-5 | TRBV24-1 | TGTGCCACCAGTCCCTCCTCGAGGGCAGGACAAGAGACCCAGTACTTC | CATSPSSRAGQETQYF
- | TRBD1 | TRBJ2-5 | TRBV15 | TGTGCCACCAGCAGGGAAGGGGGCGTTGAGACCCAGTACTTC | CATSREGGVETQYF
- | - | TRBJ2-7 | TRBV4-1 | TGCGCCAGCAGCCAAGTTAGGGGAATCGACGAGCAGTACTTC | CASSQVRGIDEQYF
- | - | TRBJ1-2 | TRBV19 | TGTGCCAGTAGTGACAGCCCCTATGGCTACACCTTC | CASSDSPYGYTF
few | TRBD2 | TRBJ2-5 | TRBV12-3/TRBV12-4 | TGTGCCAGCAGTTTATCAGGGAGCGGGGGTGAGACCCAGTACTTC | CASSLSGSGGETQYF
- | - | TRBJ2-1 | TRBV6-4 | TGTGCCAGCAGTGAGAGGGGGGCCCCCCACAATGAGCAGTTCTTC | CASSERGAPHNEQFF
- | TRBD1 | TRBJ2-5 | TRBV11-1 | TGTGCCAGCAGCCCCCCTGGGGTCGACAGGGGGTCGGGGGAGACCCAGTACTTC | CASSPPGVDRGSGETQYF
- | TRBD2 | TRBJ2-5 | TRBV12-3/TRBV12-4 | TGTGCCAGCAGTACGGGACTAGCGGGAGCCGAGACCCAGTACTTC | CASSTGLAGAETQYF
- | - | TRBJ2-3 | TRBV20-1 | TGCAGTGCTAGAGATGGGGCCACAGGTGCAGATACGCAGTATTTT | CSARDGATGADTQYF
- | TRBD2 | TRBJ2-3 | TRBV4-1 | TGCGCCAGCAGCCAAGCTGGGGGAGCGGGGGGGACAGATACGCAGTATTTT | CASSQAGGAGGTDTQYF
many | - | TRBJ2-3 | TRBV7-2 | TGTGCCAGCAGCTTACTGGGAGAGAGCACAGATACGCAGTATTTT | CASSLLGESTDTQYF
- | TRBD1 | TRBJ1-1 | TRBV3-1 | TGTGCCAGCAGCCAACCGGGCGAGGGGGCGACTGAAGCTTTCTTT | CASSQPGEGATEAFF
few | - | TRBJ2-2 | TRBV10-3 | TGTGCCACCAAACAAGGGGTTAACACCGGGGAGCTGTTTTTT | CATKQGVNTGELFF
many | - | TRBJ1-6 | TRBV10-3 | TGTGCCATCAGTGACCCAGACCTGAGCTCCTATAATTCACCCCTCCACTTT | CAISDPDLSSYNSPLHF
- | TRBD2 | TRBJ2-5 | TRBV3-1 | TGTGCCAGCAGCCAAAGGGCGGGGGTCCAAGAGACCCAGTACTTC | CASSQRAGVQETQYF
many | - | TRBJ2-3 | TRBV7-6 | TGTGCCAGCAGCTCCTGGGGGGTCACAGATACGCAGTATTTT | CASSSWGVTDTQYF
many | - | TRBJ2-5 | TRBV9 | TGTGCCAGCAGCGTAGGGGGAGAGAAGACCCAGTACTTC | CASSVGGEKTQYF
- | TRBD1 | TRBJ1-5 | TRBV7-8 | TGTGCCAGCAGCGTCGACAGGGAGCATCAGCCCCAGCATTTT | CASSVDREHQPQHF
- | TRBD2 | TRBJ2-1 | TRBV4-3 | TGCGCCAGCAGCCAACTCTTACCGGGAGGGCCATGGGATGAGCAGTTCTTC | CASSQLLPGGPWDEQFF
- | - | TRBJ2-7 | TRBV6-2/TRBV6-3 | TGTGCCAGCAGTTACTCCCGGGAGACCTCCTACGAGCAGTACTTC | CASSYSRETSYEQYF